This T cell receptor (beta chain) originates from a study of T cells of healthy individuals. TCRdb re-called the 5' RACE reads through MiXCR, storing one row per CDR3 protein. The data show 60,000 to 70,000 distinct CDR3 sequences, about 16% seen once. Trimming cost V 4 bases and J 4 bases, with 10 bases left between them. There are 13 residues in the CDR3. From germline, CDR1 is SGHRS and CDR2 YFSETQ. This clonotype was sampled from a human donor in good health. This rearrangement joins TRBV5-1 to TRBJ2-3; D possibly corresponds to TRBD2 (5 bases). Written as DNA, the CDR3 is TGCGCCAGCAGCGACCCCGGGGCAGATACGCAGTATTTT. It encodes CASSDPGADTQYF.